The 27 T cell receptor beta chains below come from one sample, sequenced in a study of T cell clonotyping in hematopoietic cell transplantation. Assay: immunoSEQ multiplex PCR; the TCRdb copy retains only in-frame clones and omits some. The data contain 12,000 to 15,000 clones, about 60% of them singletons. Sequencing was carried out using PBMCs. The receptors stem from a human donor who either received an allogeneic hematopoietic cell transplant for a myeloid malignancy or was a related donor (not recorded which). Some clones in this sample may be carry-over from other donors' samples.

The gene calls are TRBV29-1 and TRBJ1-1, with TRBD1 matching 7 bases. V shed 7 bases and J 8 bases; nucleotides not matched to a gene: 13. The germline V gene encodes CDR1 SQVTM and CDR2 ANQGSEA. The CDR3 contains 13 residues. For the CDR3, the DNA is TGCAGCGCCGGGAGGGGGCGAGGGGAAGAAGCTTTCTTT. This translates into CSAGRGRGEEAFF.

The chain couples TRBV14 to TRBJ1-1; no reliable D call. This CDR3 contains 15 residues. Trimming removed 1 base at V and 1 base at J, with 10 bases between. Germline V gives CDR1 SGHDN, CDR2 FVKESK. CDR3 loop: CASSQALWGNTEAFF. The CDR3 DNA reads TGTGCCAGCAGCCAAGCTCTTTGGGGGAACACTGAAGCTTTCTTT. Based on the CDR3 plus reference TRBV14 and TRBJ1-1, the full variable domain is EAGVTQFPSHSVIEKGQTVTLRCDPISGHDNLYWYRRVMGKEIKFLLHFVKESKQDESGMPNNRFLAERTGGTYSTLKVQPAELEDSGVYFCASSQALWGNTEAFFGQGTRLTVV.

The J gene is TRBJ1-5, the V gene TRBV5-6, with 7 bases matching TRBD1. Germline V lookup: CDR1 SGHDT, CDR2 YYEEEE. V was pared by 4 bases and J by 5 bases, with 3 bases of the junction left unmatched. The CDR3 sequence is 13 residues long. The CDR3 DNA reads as TGTGCCAGCAGCAACAGGGGCGATCAGCCCCAGCATTTT. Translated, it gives CASSNRGDQPQHF.

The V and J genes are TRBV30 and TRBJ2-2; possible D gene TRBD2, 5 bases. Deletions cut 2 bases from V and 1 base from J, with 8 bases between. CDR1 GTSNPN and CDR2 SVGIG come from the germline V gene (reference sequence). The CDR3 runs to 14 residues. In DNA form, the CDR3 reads TGTGCCTGGAGTCTAGCACGGAACACCGGGGAGCTGTTTTTT. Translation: CAWSLARNTGELFF.

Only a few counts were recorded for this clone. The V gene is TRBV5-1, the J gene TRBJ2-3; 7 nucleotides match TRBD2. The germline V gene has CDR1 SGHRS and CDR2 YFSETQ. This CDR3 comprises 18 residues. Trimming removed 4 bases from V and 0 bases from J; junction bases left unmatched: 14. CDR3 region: CASSPQPSSGASTDTQYF. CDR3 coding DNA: TGCGCCAGCAGCCCCCAACCGTCTAGCGGCGCTAGCACAGATACGCAGTATTTT.

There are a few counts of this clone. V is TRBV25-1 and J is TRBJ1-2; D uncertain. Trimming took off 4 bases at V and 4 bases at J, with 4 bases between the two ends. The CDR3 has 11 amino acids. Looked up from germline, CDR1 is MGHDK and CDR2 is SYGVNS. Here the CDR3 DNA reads TGTGCCAGCAGTGTCGGCTATGGCTACACCTTC. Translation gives CASSVGYGYTF.

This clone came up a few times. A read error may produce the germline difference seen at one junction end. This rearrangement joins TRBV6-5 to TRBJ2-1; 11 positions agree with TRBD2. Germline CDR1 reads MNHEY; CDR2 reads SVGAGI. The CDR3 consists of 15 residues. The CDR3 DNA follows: TGCGCCAGCAGCCGAGGACTAGCGGGCGTCTTTGAGCAGTTCTTC. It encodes CASSRGLAGVFEQFF.

The CDR3: CAGARMGIEQYF. The CDR3 DNA sequence: TGTGCCGGAGCCAGGATGGGCATAGAGCAGTACTTC. The chain is built from TRBV30 and TRBJ2-7, with D unclear. Germline V gives CDR1 GTSNPN, CDR2 SVGIG (reference sequence). The CDR3 loop spans 12 amino acids. Between the trimmed V and J ends, which lost 8 bases and 7 bases, there was a span of 18 bases.

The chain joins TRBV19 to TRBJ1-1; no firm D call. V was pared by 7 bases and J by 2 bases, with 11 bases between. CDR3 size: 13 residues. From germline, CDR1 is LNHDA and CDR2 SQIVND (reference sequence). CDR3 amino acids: CASTVEVNTEAFF. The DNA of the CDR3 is TGTGCCAGTACCGTCGAAGTTAACACTGAAGCTTTCTTT.

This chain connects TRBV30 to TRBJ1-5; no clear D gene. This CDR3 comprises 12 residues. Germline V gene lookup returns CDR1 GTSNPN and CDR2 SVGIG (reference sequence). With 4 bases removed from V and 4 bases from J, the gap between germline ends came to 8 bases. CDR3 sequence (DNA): TGTGCCTGGAAGGGCGATAATCAGCCCCAGCATTTT. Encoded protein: CAWKGDNQPQHF.

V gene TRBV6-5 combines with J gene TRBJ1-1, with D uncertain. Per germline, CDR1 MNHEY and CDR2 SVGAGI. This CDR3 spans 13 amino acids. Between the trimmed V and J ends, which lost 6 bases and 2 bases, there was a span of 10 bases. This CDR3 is CASSTGINTEAFF. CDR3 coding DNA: TGTGCCAGCAGCACGGGCATTAACACTGAAGCTTTCTTT.

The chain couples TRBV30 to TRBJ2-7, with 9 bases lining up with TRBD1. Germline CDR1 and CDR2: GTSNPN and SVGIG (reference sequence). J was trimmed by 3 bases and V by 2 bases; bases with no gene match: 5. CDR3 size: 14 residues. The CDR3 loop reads CAWSTGQGHYEQYF. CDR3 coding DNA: TGTGCCTGGAGTACGGGACAGGGACACTACGAGCAGTACTTC. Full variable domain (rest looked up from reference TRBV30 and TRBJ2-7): SQTIHQWPATLVQPVGSPLSLECTVEGTSNPNLYWYRQAAGRGLQLLFYSVGIGQISSEVPQNLSASRPQDRQFILSSKKLLLSDSGFYLCAWSTGQGHYEQYFGPGTRLTVT.

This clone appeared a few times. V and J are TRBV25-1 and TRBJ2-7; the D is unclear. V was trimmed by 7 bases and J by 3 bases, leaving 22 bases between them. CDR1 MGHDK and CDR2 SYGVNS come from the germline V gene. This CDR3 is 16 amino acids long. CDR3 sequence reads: CASTRTVRRRGYEQYF. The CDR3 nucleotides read TGTGCCAGCACTAGAACTGTCAGGCGGCGAGGCTACGAGCAGTACTTC.

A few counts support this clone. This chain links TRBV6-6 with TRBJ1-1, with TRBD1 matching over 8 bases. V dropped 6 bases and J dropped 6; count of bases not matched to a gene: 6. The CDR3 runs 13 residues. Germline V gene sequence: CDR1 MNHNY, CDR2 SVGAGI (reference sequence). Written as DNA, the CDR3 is TGTGCCAGCAGATTGGACAGGGCGTCTGAAGCTTTCTTT. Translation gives CASRLDRASEAFF.

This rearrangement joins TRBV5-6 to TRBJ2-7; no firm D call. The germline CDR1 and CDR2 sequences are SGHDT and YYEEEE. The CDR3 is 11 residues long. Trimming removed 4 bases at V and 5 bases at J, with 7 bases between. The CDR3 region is CASSTLDEQYF. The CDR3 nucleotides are TGTGCCAGCAGCACCTTGGACGAGCAGTACTTC.

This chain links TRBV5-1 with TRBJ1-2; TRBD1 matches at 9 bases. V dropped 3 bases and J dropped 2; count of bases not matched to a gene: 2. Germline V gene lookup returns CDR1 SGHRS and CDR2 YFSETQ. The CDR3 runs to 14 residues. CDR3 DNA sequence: TGCGCCAGCAGCTCACAGGGGGCGAACTATGGCTACACCTTC. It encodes CASSSQGANYGYTF.

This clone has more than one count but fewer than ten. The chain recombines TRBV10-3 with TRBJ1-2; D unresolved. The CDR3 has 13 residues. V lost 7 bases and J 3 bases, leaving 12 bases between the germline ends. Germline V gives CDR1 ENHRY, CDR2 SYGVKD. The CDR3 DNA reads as TGTGCCATCACGCAGGTCCAATACTATGGCTACACCTTC. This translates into CAITQVQYYGYTF.

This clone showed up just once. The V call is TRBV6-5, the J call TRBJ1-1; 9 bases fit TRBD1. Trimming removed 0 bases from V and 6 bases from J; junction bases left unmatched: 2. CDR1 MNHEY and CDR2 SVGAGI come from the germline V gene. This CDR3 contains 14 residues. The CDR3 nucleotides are TGTGCCAGCAGTTACTCGACAGGGGGAGCTGAAGCTTTCTTT. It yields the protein CASSYSTGGAEAFF.

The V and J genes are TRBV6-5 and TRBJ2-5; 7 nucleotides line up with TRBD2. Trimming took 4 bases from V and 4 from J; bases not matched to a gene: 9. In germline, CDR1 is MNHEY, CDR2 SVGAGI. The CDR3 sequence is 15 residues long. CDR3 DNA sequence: TGTGCCAGCAGTTGGCTAGCGGCCAGGCGAGAGACCCAGTACTTC. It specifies CASSWLAARRETQYF.

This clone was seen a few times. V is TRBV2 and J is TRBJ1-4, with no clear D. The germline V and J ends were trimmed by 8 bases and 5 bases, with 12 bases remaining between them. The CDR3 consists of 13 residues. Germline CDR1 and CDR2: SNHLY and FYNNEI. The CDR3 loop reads CASQDGVNEKLFF. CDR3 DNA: TGTGCCAGCCAGGACGGAGTAAATGAAAAACTGTTTTTT.

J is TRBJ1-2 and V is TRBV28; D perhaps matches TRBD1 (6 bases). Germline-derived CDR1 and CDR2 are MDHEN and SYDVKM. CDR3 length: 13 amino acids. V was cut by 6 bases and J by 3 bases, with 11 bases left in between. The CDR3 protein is CASRSGEDYGYTF. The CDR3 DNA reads TGTGCCAGCAGGTCAGGGGAGGACTATGGCTACACCTTC.

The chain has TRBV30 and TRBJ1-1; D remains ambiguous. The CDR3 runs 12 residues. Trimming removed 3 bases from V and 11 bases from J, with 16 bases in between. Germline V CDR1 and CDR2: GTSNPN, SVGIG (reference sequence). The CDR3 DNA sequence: TGTGCCTGGAGACCCCCTTCCCTGAGGGCTTTCTTT. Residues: CAWRPPSLRAFF.

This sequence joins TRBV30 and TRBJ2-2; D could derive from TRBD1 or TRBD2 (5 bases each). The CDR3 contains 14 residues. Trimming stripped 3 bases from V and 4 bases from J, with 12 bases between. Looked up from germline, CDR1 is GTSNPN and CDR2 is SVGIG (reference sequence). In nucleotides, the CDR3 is TGTGCCTGGAGACCAGGGAGCGGCACCGGGGAGCTGTTTTTT. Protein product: CAWRPGSGTGELFF.

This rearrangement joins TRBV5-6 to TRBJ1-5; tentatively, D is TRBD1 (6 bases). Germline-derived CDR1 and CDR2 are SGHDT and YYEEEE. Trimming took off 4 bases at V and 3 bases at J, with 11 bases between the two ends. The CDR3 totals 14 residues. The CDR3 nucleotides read TGTGCCAGCAGCACCGGACAGACCAATCAGCCCCAGCATTTT. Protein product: CASSTGQTNQPQHF.

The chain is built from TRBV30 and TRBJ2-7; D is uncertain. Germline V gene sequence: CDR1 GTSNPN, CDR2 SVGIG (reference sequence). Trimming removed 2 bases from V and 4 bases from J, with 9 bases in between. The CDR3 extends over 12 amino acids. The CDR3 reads CAWSMSVYEQYF. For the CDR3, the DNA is TGTGCCTGGAGTATGTCAGTATACGAGCAGTACTTC.

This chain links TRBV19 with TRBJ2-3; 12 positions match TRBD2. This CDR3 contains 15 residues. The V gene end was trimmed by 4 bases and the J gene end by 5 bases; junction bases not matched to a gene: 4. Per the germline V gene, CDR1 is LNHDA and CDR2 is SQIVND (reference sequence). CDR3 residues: CASSKTSGSLDTQYF. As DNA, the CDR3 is TGTGCCAGTAGTAAGACTAGCGGGAGTCTAGATACGCAGTATTTT.

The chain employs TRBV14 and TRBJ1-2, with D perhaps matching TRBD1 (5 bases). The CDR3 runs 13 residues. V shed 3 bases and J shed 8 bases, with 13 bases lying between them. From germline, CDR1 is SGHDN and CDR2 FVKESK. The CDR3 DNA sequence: TGTGCCAGCAGCCAGGACTGGGGGTACGGCTACACCTTC. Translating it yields CASSQDWGYGYTF.